A single sample is the source of the 25 T cell receptor beta chains below, sequenced in a study of T cell repertoires in cytomegalovirus infection. Their target antigens are unknown. From the reads, TCRdb called clonotypes with MiXCR, one entry per CDR3 protein. The repertoire holds roughly 800,000 distinct CDR3 sequences, with 25% to 35% as singletons. Sequenced material: cultured CD8+ T cells from PBMCs, taken from culture after CMV antigen stimulation. These receptors were obtained from a human donor in good health (CMV status not recorded). Some clones in this sample may be carry-over from other donors' samples.

This clonotype has ten or more counts. This chain uses TRBV12-3 or TRBV12-4 with TRBJ1-2; 12 bases are a match to TRBD1. V dropped 5 bases and J dropped 8; count of bases not matched to a gene: 6. CDR3 length: 14 residues. The CDR3: CASSPGQGAIGYTF. The CDR3, as DNA: TGTGCCAGCAGTCCGGGACAGGGGGCTATCGGCTACACCTTC.

For this clonotype: This may come from a read error, since a much larger clone is one base off. The V gene is TRBV28, the J gene TRBJ1-2; D possibly corresponds to TRBD1 (5 bases). Germline V gene data show CDR1 as MDHEN and CDR2 as SYDVKM. This CDR3 is 13 amino acids long. V was pared by 6 bases and J by 7 bases, with 15 bases between. The CDR3 spells CASSQDTRCGYTF. The CDR3 region has the DNA TGTGCCAGCAGCCAGGACACCCGCTGTGGCTACACCTTC.

This clonotype occurred many times. The gene calls are TRBV4-3 and TRBJ1-6, with TRBD1 identical over 9 bases. CDR3 length: 17 residues. CDR1 and CDR2 from the germline V gene are LGHNA and YSLEER. V lost 5 bases to trimming and J lost 0 bases; unmatched junction nucleotides: 5. The CDR3 region is CASSLRQGGSYNSPLHF. The CDR3 nucleotides read TGCGCCAGCAGCTTAAGACAGGGGGGCTCCTATAATTCACCCCTCCACTTT.

This clonotype was seen only once. The chain combines TRBV20-1 with TRBJ1-1; D might be TRBD1 (5 bases). Germline CDR1 reads DFQATT; CDR2 reads SNEGSKA (reference sequence). This CDR3 region has 15 residues. CDR3 DNA: TGCAGCCCTAGGCTTGGGACGGACTCCGGGGCTGAAGCTTTCTTT. Encoded protein: CSPRLGTDSGAEAFF.

The V and J genes are TRBV24-1 and TRBJ2-3, with unresolved D. CDR1 and CDR2 (germline): KGHDR, SFDVKD. Trimming cost V 2 bases and J 0 bases, with 8 bases left between them. The CDR3 runs 15 residues. CDR3 in DNA: TGTGCCACCAGTGATTGGGATACTAGCACAGATACGCAGTATTTT. Translation: CATSDWDTSTDTQYF.

This clonotype was observed at least ten times. V usage is TRBV12-3 or TRBV12-4 and J usage is TRBJ2-1; D call uncertain. The CDR3 is 12 residues long. The ends were cut back, 5 bases at V and 7 bases at J, with 9 bases in the middle. The DNA for the CDR3 is TGTGCCAGCAGTCCTGTGAGGAATGAGCAGTTCTTC. Translating gives CASSPVRNEQFF.

As for this clonotype: One base away lies a much larger clone, so this may be a sequencing read error. The chain combines TRBV25-1 with TRBJ1-2; D not resolved. Germline CDR1 is MGHDK and CDR2 is SYGVNS. The ends were cut back, 6 bases at V and 4 bases at J, with 6 bases in the middle. This CDR3 spans 11 amino acids. The CDR3 sequence is CASRVSYGYTF. The CDR3 nucleotides read TGTGCCAGCAGGGTCAGCTATGGCTACACCTTC.

This rearrangement joins TRBV4-1 to TRBJ1-6; tentative D call: TRBD1 (5 bases). Deletions cut 0 bases from V and 3 bases from J, with 9 bases between. The CDR3 extends over 16 amino acids. Germline V lookup: CDR1 MGHRA, CDR2 YSYEKL. The DNA of the CDR3 is TGCGCCAGCAGCCAAGATTCAGGGCACTATAATTCACCCCTCCACTTT. Residues: CASSQDSGHYNSPLHF.

The genes are TRBV10-3 and TRBJ2-3; 10 bases align to TRBD2. The germline V gene encodes CDR1 ENHRY and CDR2 SYGVKD. The trim removed 2 bases at V and 2 bases at J, leaving 10 bases unmatched. The CDR3 length is 18 residues. Here the CDR3 reads CAISELAGARGTTDTQYF. CDR3 DNA sequence: TGTGCCATCAGTGAGCTAGCGGGGGCGAGAGGCACCACAGATACGCAGTATTTT.

The chain is built from TRBV28 and TRBJ2-3; D tentatively reads TRBD1 or TRBD2 (5 bases each). Germline V gene sequence: CDR1 MDHEN, CDR2 SYDVKM. V lost 3 bases and J 4 bases, leaving 8 bases between the germline ends. This CDR3 has 13 amino acids. The CDR3 reads CASSFLGADTQYF. The CDR3 DNA is TGTGCCAGCAGTTTTCTGGGGGCAGATACGCAGTATTTT.

V usage is TRBV15 and J usage is TRBJ2-1; D unresolved. V was pared by 6 bases and J by 6 bases, with 9 bases between. The CDR3 length is 12 residues. Germline V gives CDR1 LNHNV, CDR2 YYDKDF (reference sequence). CDR3 coding DNA: TGTGCCACCAGAATAAAGGCCAATGAGCAGTTCTTC. Translated: CATRIKANEQFF.

Note on this clonotype: This clone may be a read error of a much larger clone one base away. This rearrangement joins TRBV7-9 to TRBJ2-7; the match to TRBD1 covers 7 bases. After removal of 4 bases from V and 2 bases from J, the junction contained 5 bases not matched to a gene. CDR1 SEHNR and CDR2 FQNEAQ come from the germline V gene (reference sequence). CDR3 size: 14 residues. CDR3 DNA sequence: TGTGCCAGCAGCTGGGGACAGACAACCTACGAGCAGTACGTC. This sequence encodes CASSWGQTTYEQYV.

This chain joins TRBV6-1 and TRBJ1-2; D gene ambiguous. V lost 7 bases, J lost 2 bases, and 20 bases lay in between. Per the germline V gene, CDR1 is MNHNS and CDR2 is SASEGT. The CDR3 length is 16 residues. CDR3 DNA sequence: TGTGCCAGCACCCCTGAGGGCACCTTCATCAACTATGGCTACACCTTC. Its protein product is CASTPEGTFINYGYTF.

Here the CDR3 DNA reads TGTGCCAGCAGCCAACACGTAGGGACTAGCGGTCCGAACACCGGGGAGCTGTTTTTT. This encodes CASSQHVGTSGPNTGELFF. The rearrangement uses TRBV7-9 and TRBJ2-2; 11 bases fit TRBD2. V lost 5 bases to trimming and J lost 0 bases; unmatched junction nucleotides: 11. CDR1 SEHNR and CDR2 FQNEAQ come from the germline V gene (reference sequence). There are 19 residues in the CDR3.

This sequence joins TRBV12-5 and TRBJ2-3, with TRBD1 as a possible D gene (6 bases). The CDR3 length is 16 residues. Germline CDR1 LGHNT, CDR2 FRNRAP. V was trimmed by 2 bases and J by 5 bases, leaving 17 bases between them. The CDR3, as DNA: TGTGCTAGTGGTTTGTCCGACAGGCCTTTTGGAGATACGCAGTATTTT. Protein: CASGLSDRPFGDTQYF. The whole variable domain, remainder taken from reference TRBV12-5 and TRBJ2-3, is DARVTQTPRHKVTEMGQEVTMRCQPILGHNTVFWYRQTMMQGLELLAYFRNRAPLDDSGMPKDRFSAEMPDATLATLKIQPSEPRDSAVYFCASGLSDRPFGDTQYFGPGTRLTVL.

Ten or more counts support this clonotype. This chain connects TRBV7-2 to TRBJ2-1, with D perhaps TRBD2 (5 bases). Between the trimmed V and J ends, which lost 5 bases and 5 bases, there was a span of 16 bases. The CDR3 consists of 15 residues. The germline CDR1 and CDR2 sequences are SGHTA and FQGNSA. CDR3: CASSPLGVGDNEQFF. The CDR3 nucleotides read TGTGCCAGCAGCCCCCTCGGCGTCGGGGACAATGAGCAGTTCTTC.

This clonotype has ten or more counts. V usage is TRBV7-2 and J usage is TRBJ2-3; D is possibly TRBD2 (6 bases). Germline CDR1 reads SGHTA; CDR2 reads FQGNSA. The CDR3 length is 15 residues. V was pared by 0 bases and J by 4 bases, with 11 bases between. The DNA for the CDR3 is TGTGCCAGCAGCTTAGCCCTGGGAGGTCCAGATACGCAGTATTTT. This translates into CASSLALGGPDTQYF.

The V call is TRBV19, the J call TRBJ1-1, with TRBD1 identical over 8 bases. The germline gives CDR1 LNHDA, CDR2 SQIVND (reference sequence). CDR3 size: 14 residues. J gave up 0 bases and V 6 bases, and 3 bases lay outside the gene matches. The CDR3 coding sequence is TGTGCCAGTAGAGCAGGGGGCATGAACACTGAAGCTTTCTTT. This codes for CASRAGGMNTEAFF.

This clonotype was detected only a few times. The chain couples TRBV5-4 to TRBJ1-1; TRBD1 matches 12 bases. The length of the CDR3 is 19 residues. The J segment lost 7 bases and the V segment lost 3 bases, leaving 19 bases of the junction unmatched. The V gene's germline CDR1 is SGHNT and CDR2 YYREEE (reference sequence). The DNA of the CDR3 is TGTGCCAGCAGCTCTAATCCTCCTTCAGGGACAGGGGGCGCTTGTGAAGCTTTCTTT. Amino acids: CASSSNPPSGTGGACEAFF.

This clonotype was recorded a few times. V is TRBV20-1 and J is TRBJ1-1, with D uncertain. V was clipped by 3 bases and J by 8 bases, with 4 bases between them. Germline CDR1 reads DFQATT; CDR2 reads SNEGSKA (reference sequence). The CDR3 contains 9 residues. Here the CDR3 reads CSASWEAFF. For the CDR3, the DNA is TGCAGTGCTAGTTGGGAAGCTTTCTTT.

V and J are TRBV6-1 and TRBJ2-1, with a weak D call TRBD2 (5 bases). CDR1 MNHNS and CDR2 SASEGT come from the germline V gene. The length of the CDR3 is 13 residues. V lost 4 bases, J lost 4 bases, and 8 bases lay in between. CDR3 nucleotide sequence: TGTGCCAGCAGTGTTAGCGTTTACAATGAGCAGTTCTTC. This translates into CASSVSVYNEQFF.

The chain combines TRBV29-1 with TRBJ1-1; D remains unclear. Looked up from germline, CDR1 is SQVTM and CDR2 is ANQGSEA. The CDR3 runs 12 residues. V lost 2 bases, J lost 4 bases, and 8 bases lay in between. The CDR3 here is CSVETGFTEAFF. Written as DNA, the CDR3 is TGCAGCGTTGAAACGGGCTTCACTGAAGCTTTCTTT.

The V and J genes are TRBV6-2 or TRBV6-3 and TRBJ2-3; 8 bases agree with TRBD2. V dropped 7 bases and J dropped 2; count of bases not matched to a gene: 8. CDR1 and CDR2 from the germline V gene are MNHEY and SVGEGT. This CDR3 has 15 amino acids. The chain's CDR3 is CASMFGRGATDTQYF. CDR3 coding DNA: TGTGCCAGCATGTTCGGGCGGGGGGCCACAGATACGCAGTATTTT.

The rearrangement joins TRBV6-8 to TRBJ1-5; D possibly corresponds to TRBD1 (5 bases). Trimming removed 6 bases at V and 1 base at J, with 13 bases between. The CDR3 sequence is 15 residues long. CDR1 is MNHGY, CDR2 SAAAGT, per germline. The DNA for the CDR3 is TGTGCCAGCAGAGAGTGGGACGGAAGCAATCAGCCCCAGCATTTT. Its protein product is CASREWDGSNQPQHF.

J is TRBJ2-1 and V is TRBV9; TRBD2 aligns across 12 bases. V gave up 4 bases and J gave up 5 bases; unmatched junction bases: 7. Germline V lookup: CDR1 SGDLS, CDR2 YYNGEE. The CDR3 runs to 16 residues. The CDR3 reads CASSSPTSGGHNEQFF. The CDR3 coding sequence is TGTGCCAGCAGCTCCCCGACTAGCGGGGGTCACAATGAGCAGTTCTTC.